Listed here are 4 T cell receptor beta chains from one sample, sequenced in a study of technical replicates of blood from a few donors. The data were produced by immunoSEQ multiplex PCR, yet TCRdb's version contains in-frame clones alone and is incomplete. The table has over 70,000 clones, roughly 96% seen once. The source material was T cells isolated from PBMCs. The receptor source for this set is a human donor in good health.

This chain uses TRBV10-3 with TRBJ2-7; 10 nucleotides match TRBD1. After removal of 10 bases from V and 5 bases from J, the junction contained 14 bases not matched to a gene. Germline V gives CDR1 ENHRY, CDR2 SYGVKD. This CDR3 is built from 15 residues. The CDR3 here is CATLGGDRGGNEQYF. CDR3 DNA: TGTGCCACCTTAGGCGGGGACAGGGGTGGCAACGAGCAGTACTTC.

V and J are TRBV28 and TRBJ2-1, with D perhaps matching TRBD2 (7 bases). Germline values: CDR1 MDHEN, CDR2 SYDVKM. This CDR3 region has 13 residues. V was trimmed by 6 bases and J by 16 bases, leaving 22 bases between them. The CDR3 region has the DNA TGTGCCAGCAGGTCGGGGGGCGCGTCTGGGGAATTCTTC. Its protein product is CASRSGGASGEFF.

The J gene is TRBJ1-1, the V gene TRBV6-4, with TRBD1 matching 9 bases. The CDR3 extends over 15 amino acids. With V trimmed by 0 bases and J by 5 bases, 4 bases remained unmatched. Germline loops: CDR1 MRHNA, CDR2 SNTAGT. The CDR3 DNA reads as TGTGCCAGCAGTGACTCCGGGACAGGGAAGACTGAAGCTTTCTTT. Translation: CASSDSGTGKTEAFF.

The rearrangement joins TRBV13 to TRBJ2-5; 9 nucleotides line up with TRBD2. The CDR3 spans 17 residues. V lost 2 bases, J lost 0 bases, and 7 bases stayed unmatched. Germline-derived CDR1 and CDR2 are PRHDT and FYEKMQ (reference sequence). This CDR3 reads CASSLRASGGYQETQYF. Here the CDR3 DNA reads TGTGCCAGCAGCTTAAGGGCGAGCGGGGGGTACCAAGAGACCCAGTACTTC.